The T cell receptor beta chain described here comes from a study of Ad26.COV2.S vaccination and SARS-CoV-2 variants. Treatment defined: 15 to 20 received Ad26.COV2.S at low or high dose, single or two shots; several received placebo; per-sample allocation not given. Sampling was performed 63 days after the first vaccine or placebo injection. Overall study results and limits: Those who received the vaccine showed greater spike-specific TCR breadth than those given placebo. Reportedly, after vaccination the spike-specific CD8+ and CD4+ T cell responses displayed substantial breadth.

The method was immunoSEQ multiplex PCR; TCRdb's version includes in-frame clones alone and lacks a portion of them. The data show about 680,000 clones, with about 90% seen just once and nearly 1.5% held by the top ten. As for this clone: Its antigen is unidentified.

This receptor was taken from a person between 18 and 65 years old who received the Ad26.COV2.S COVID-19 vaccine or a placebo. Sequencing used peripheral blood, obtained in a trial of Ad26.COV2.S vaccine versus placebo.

The CDR3 sequence is CASSDPGLASNQPQHF. CDR3 sequence (DNA): TGTGCCAGCAGTGATCCGGGGCTGGCGAGCAATCAGCCCCAGCATTTT. The V gene is TRBV2, the J gene TRBJ1-5, with a tentative D call TRBD1 (5 bases). Germline V gives CDR1 SNHLY, CDR2 FYNNEI. The ends were cut back, 3 bases at V and 1 base at J, with 13 bases in the middle. This CDR3 has 16 amino acids.